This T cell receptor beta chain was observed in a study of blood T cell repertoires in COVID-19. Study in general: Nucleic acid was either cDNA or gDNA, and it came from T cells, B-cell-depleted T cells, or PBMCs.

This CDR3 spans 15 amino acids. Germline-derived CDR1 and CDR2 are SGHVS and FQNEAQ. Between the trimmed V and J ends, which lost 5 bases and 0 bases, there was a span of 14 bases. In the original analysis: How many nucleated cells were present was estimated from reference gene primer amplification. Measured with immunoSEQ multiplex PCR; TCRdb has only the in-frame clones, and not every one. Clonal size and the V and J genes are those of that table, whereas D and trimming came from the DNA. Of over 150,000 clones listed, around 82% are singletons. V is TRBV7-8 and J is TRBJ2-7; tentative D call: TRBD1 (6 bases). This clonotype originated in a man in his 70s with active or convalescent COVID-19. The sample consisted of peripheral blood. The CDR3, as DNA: TGTGCCAGCAGCCCCCGGGACAAGGTCTCCTACGAGCAGTACTTC. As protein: CASSPRDKVSYEQYF.